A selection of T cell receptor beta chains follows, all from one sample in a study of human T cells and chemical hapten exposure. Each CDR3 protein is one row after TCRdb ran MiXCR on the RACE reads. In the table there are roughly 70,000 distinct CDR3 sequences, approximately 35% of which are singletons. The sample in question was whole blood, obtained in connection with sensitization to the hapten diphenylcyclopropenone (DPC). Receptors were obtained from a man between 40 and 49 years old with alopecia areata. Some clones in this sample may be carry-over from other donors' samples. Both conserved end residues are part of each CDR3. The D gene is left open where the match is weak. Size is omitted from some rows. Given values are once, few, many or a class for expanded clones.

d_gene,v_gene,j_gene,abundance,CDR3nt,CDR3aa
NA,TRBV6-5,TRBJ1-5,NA,TGTGCCAGCAGTTACGGGGGGCAGGGACTTGTTTCACTGCATTTT,CASSYGGQGLVSLHF
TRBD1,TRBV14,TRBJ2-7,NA,TGTGCCAGCAGCCAAGAGGGGACAGCTTACGAGCAGTACTTC,CASSQEGTAYEQYF
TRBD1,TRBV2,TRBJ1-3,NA,TGTGCCAGCAGTGAGACAGGGGTGGACTCTGGAAACACCATATATTTT,CASSETGVDSGNTIYF
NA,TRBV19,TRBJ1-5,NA,TGTGCCAGTAGTATCCACACGTGGCAGCCCCAGCATTTT,CASSIHTWQPQHF
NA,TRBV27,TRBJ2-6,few,TGTGCCAGCAGTCGTCGGGACCCCAGCCCTGGGGCCAACGTCCTGACTTTC,CASSRRDPSPGANVLTF
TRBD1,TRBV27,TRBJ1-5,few,TGTGCCAGCAGCCAACGTCGGGGATACAGGGGGCTCAATCAGCCCCAGCATTTT,CASSQRRGYRGLNQPQHF
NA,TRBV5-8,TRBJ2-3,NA,TGTGCCAGCAGCCCTATTTTTGGGCTCACAGATACGCAGTATTTT,CASSPIFGLTDTQYF
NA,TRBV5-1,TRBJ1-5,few,TGCGCCAGCGCCGAGACAGGCCTTAGCAATCAGCCCCAGCATTTT,CASAETGLSNQPQHF
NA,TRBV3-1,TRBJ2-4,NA,TGTGCCAGCAGCCAGAGGCCCCAGGGGGGGGTAGCCAAAAACATTCAGTACTTC,CASSQRPQGGVAKNIQYF
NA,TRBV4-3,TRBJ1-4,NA,TGCGCCAGCAGCTACCGGCACGGGGCCGGTGAAAAACTGTTTTTT,CASSYRHGAGEKLFF
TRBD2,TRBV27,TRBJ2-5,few,TGTGCCAGCAGTTTTGTGCGGGAGAGGATGGAGACCCAGTACTTC,CASSFVRERMETQYF
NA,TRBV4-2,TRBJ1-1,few,TGTGCCAGCAGCCAAGGGACGGACTTGGGCACTGAAGCTTTCTTT,CASSQGTDLGTEAFF
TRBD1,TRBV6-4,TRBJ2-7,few,TGTGCCAGCAGTGACCGGGACAGCTACGAGCAGTACTTC,CASSDRDSYEQYF
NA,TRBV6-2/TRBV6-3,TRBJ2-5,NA,TGTGCCAGCAGTTACGGGACATATGAGACCCAGTACTTC,CASSYGTYETQYF
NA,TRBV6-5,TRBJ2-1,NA,TGTGCCAGCAGTTACTCGGACGGGAGTACCCATGAGCAGTTCTTC,CASSYSDGSTHEQFF
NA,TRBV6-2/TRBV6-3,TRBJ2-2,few,TGTGCCAGCAGTTATACCCCTGATCAGTACGACACCGGGGAGCTGTTTTTT,CASSYTPDQYDTGELFF
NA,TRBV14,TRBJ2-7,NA,TGTGCCAGCAGCCAAGACCGGCTAGCCGAGCAGTACTTC,CASSQDRLAEQYF
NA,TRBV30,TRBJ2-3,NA,TGTGCCTGGAGGCAGGCAGATACGCAGTATTTT,CAWRQADTQYF
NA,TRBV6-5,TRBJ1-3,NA,TGTGCCAGCACACAGTCTCTTTTCTCTGGAAACACCATATATTTT,CASTQSLFSGNTIYF
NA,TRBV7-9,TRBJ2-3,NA,TGTGCCAGCAGCCAGGACAGCACAGATACGCAGTATTTT,CASSQDSTDTQYF
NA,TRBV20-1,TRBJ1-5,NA,TGCAGTGCTAGAGAAGGGCCGGGTCAGCCCCAGCATTTT,CSAREGPGQPQHF
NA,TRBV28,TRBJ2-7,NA,TGTGCCAGCAGTTTACAGGAAGGGACTCCCGACTCCTACGAGCAGTACTTC,CASSLQEGTPDSYEQYF
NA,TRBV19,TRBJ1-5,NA,TGTGCCAGTAGTATGCCGGGTCATCAGCCCCAGCATTTT,CASSMPGHQPQHF
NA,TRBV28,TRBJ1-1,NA,TGTGCCAGCAGTCTATGGACGAGGAACACTGAAGCTTTCTTT,CASSLWTRNTEAFF
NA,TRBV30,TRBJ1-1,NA,TGTGCCTGGTCCTCTGCCTGGGACACTGAAGCTTTCTTT,CAWSSAWDTEAFF
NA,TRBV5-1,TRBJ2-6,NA,TGCGCCAGCAGCTTTTTCTTGGGCGGGCCTGGGGCCAACGTCCTGACTTTC,CASSFFLGGPGANVLTF
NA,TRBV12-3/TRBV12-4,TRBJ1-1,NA,TGTATCAGCACCAAAGACACTGAAGCTTTCTTT,CISTKDTEAFF
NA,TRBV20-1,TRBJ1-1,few,TGCAGTGCTAGTGACCAGGCTAACACTGAAGCTTTCTTT,CSASDQANTEAFF
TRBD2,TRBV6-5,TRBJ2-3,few,TGTGCCAGCTCGCCCCTAAGCGGGAGGGCCGGAGATACGCAGTATTTT,CASSPLSGRAGDTQYF
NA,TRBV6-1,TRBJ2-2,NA,TGTGCCAGCAGTGTGATTGGACTGAACACCGGGGAGCTGTTTTTT,CASSVIGLNTGELFF
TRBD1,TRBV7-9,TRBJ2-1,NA,TGTGCCAGCAGCCCCGACAGGGGGCACCAGAATGAGCAGTTCTTC,CASSPDRGHQNEQFF
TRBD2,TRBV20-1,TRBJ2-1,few,TGCAGTGCTAGAACTAGCGGGAGGGCAGCTAATGAGCAGTTCTTC,CSARTSGRAANEQFF
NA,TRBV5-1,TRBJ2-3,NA,TGCGCCAGCAGCCCGGGGAGATACACAGATACGCAGTATTTT,CASSPGRYTDTQYF
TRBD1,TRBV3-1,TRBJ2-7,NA,TGTGCCAGCAGCCCGCCGGACAGGGGTTACGAGCAGTACTTC,CASSPPDRGYEQYF
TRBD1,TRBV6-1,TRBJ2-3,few,TGTGCCAGCATCCGGGACAGGGGGCTGGGCACAGATACGCAGTATTTT,CASIRDRGLGTDTQYF
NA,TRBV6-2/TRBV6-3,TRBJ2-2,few,TGTGCCAGCAGTTCCGAACTACGCTCCTCCACCGGGGAGCTGTTTTTT,CASSSELRSSTGELFF
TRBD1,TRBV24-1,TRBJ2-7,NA,TGTGCCACCAGTGAATGGGACAGACCTCCCGGCTACGAGCAGTACTTC,CATSEWDRPPGYEQYF
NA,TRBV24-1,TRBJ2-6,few,TGTGCCACCAGTGATTTGTCCCGGGTCCTGACTTTC,CATSDLSRVLTF
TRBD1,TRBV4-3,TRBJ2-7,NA,TGCGCCAGTACACCTGGACAGGGGGCTGCCTACGAGCAGTACTTC,CASTPGQGAAYEQYF
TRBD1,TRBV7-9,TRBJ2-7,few,TGTGCCAGCAGCTCGCGACAGGGGGACTCCTACGAGCAGTACTTC,CASSSRQGDSYEQYF
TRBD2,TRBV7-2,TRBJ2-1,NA,TGTGCCAGCAGCTTATACAGGACTAGTAAGGAGCAGTTCTTC,CASSLYRTSKEQFF
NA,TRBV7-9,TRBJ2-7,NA,TGTGCCAGCAGCAGAGGGACGGTACTCTACGAGCAGTACTTC,CASSRGTVLYEQYF
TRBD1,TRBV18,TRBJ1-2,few,TGTGCCAGCTCACCAGACAGGGACTATGGCTACACCTTC,CASSPDRDYGYTF
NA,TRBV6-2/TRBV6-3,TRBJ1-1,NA,TGTGCCAGCAGTTACGGAGGGAACACTGAAGCTTTCTTT,CASSYGGNTEAFF
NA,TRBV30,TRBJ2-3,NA,TGTGCCTGGAAGAGCGGGTACAGCACAGATACGCAGTATTTT,CAWKSGYSTDTQYF
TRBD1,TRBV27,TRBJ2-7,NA,TGTGCCAGCAGTAGTTTAAGGACAGGGAGACCCTACGAGCAGTACTTC,CASSSLRTGRPYEQYF
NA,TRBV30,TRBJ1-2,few,TGTGCCTGGACAGGGACCGCGAACTATGGCTACACCTTC,CAWTGTANYGYTF
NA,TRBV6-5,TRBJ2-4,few,TGTGCCAGCCGGGATACCAAAAACATTCAGTACTTC,CASRDTKNIQYF
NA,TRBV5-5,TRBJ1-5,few,TGTGCCAGCAGCTTGGTTCATAATCAGCCCCAGCATTTT,CASSLVHNQPQHF
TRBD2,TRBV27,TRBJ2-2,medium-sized,TGTGCCAGCAGTCATTGGACTAGCATGGGGGAGCTGTTTTTT,CASSHWTSMGELFF
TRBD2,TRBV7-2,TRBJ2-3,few,TGTGCCAGCAGCCAAAGACTAGCGGGTGGTTCCCCCCTCGCGCAGTATTTT,CASSQRLAGGSPLAQYF
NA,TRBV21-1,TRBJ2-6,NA,TGTGCCAGCAGCAAAGAAGGACTCAAGAGCTCTGGGGCCAACGTCCTGACTTTC,CASSKEGLKSSGANVLTF
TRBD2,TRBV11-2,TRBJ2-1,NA,TGTGCCAGCAGCTTAGGTCCAGCGGGACCCTACAATGAGCAGTTCTTC,CASSLGPAGPYNEQFF
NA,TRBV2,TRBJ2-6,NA,TGTGCCAGCAGTGACAGGGTGATCTCTGGGGCCAACGTCCTGACTTTC,CASSDRVISGANVLTF